Below, 27 T cell receptor beta chains from the same sample are listed, as sequenced in a study of T cells in localized non-small cell lung cancer. Here immunoSEQ multiplex PCR was the method, and the copy in TCRdb shows in-frame clones only, minus some. The sample includes 15,000 to 20,000 clones, around nine tenths of them seen just once. The sequencing used peripheral blood, collected before any cancer treatment. The receptors here all came from a man between 40 and 75 years old with stage I lung adenocarcinoma.

The chain carries TRBV28 and TRBJ1-1, with D unresolved. Trimming removed 5 bases at V and 7 bases at J, with 14 bases between. The CDR3 runs 13 residues. Germline V gene data show CDR1 as MDHEN and CDR2 as SYDVKM. The chain's CDR3 is CASSIPETLEAFF. The CDR3 DNA follows: TGTGCCAGCAGTATTCCCGAAACCCTTGAAGCTTTCTTT.

This clone was detected once. This chain connects TRBV7-8 to TRBJ1-2, with D possibly being TRBD1 (5 bases). The germline V gene has CDR1 SGHVS and CDR2 FQNEAQ. This CDR3 has 14 residues. V lost 4 bases and J lost 4, with 13 bases in between. CDR3 coding DNA: TGTGCCAGCAGCTGCGGGGGGGTGGGCTATGGCTACACCTTC. Its protein product is CASSCGGVGYGYTF.

The rearrangement joins TRBV29-1 to TRBJ2-1; 11 bases are a match to TRBD1. The CDR3 totals 16 residues. Germline-derived CDR1 and CDR2 are SQVTM and ANQGSEA. Trimming cost V 5 bases and J 6 bases; bases outside gene matches: 12. This CDR3 reads CSVPKRRDRGFNEQFF. CDR3 nucleotide sequence: TGCAGCGTTCCGAAGAGGAGGGACAGGGGGTTCAATGAGCAGTTCTTC.

The gene calls are TRBV28 and TRBJ1-1; perhaps TRBD1 as D (5 bases). V was cut by 4 bases and J by 10 bases, with 22 bases left in between. The CDR3 has 15 amino acids. The germline gives CDR1 MDHEN, CDR2 SYDVKM. The DNA of the CDR3 is TGTGCCAGCAGTTCCTCGACAGCCCTCCCCGGTGGAGCTTTCTTT. It encodes CASSSSTALPGGAFF.

The V gene is TRBV7-2, the J gene TRBJ2-1; 13 bases align to TRBD2. Germline lookup yields CDR1 SGHTA and CDR2 FQGNSA. After removal of 5 bases from V and 6 bases from J, the junction contained 10 bases not matched to a gene. The length of the CDR3 is 17 residues. The CDR3 loop is CASSAYPGLAGINEQFF. Written as DNA, the CDR3 is TGTGCCAGCAGCGCGTATCCGGGACTAGCGGGAATCAATGAGCAGTTCTTC.

The table lists this clone with a few counts. The rearrangement uses TRBV7-8 and TRBJ2-7; D remains ambiguous. CDR1 is SGHVS, CDR2 FQNEAQ, per germline. This CDR3 comprises 14 residues. V dropped 4 bases and J dropped 3 bases, with 13 bases sitting between them. CDR3 sequence: CASSSSMTSYEQYF. CDR3 coding DNA: TGTGCCAGCAGCTCGAGTATGACAAGCTACGAGCAGTACTTC. Using reference TRBV7-8 and TRBJ2-7 for the parts outside the CDR3, the full variable domain is GAGVSQSPRYKVAKRGQDVALRCDPISGHVSLFWYQQALGQGPEFLTYFQNEAQLDKSGLPSDRFFAERPEGSVSTLKIQRTQQEDSAVYLCASSSSMTSYEQYFGPGTRLTVT.

The rearrangement links TRBV7-8 to TRBJ1-1; a weak D match, TRBD1 (5 bases). The length of the CDR3 is 14 residues. Germline lookup yields CDR1 SGHVS and CDR2 FQNEAQ. Trimming pared 2 bases from V and 5 bases from J, leaving 12 bases between. DNA of the CDR3: TGTGCCAGCAGCTTAAGGTCCGGGGGAACTGAAGCTTTCTTT. It translates to CASSLRSGGTEAFF.

CDR3 residues: CASSHRSASSGANVLTF. The CDR3 DNA reads as TGCGCCAGCAGCCACCGTAGCGCGAGCTCTGGGGCCAACGTCCTGACTTTC. The rearrangement links TRBV5-1 to TRBJ2-6; D might be TRBD2 (5 bases). Per the germline V gene, CDR1 is SGHRS and CDR2 is YFSETQ. V was clipped by 4 bases and J by 0 bases, with 14 bases between them. The CDR3 loop spans 17 amino acids.

This chain uses TRBV30 with TRBJ1-1; the D is unclear. This CDR3 is 13 amino acids long. The germline V gene encodes CDR1 GTSNPN and CDR2 SVGIG (reference sequence). Trimming cost V 0 bases and J 3 bases, with 8 bases left between them. The chain's CDR3 is CAWSVQGYTEAFF. CDR3 nucleotide sequence: TGTGCCTGGAGTGTACAAGGGTACACTGAAGCTTTCTTT.

DNA of the CDR3: TGTGCCAGCAGCCGAACGGGACCGACCTACGAGCAGTACTTC. Translation: CASSRTGPTYEQYF. The chain is built from TRBV13 and TRBJ2-7, with D tentatively TRBD1 or TRBD2 (5 bases each). V gave up 5 bases and J gave up 2 bases, with 13 bases separating them. The CDR3 runs to 14 residues. The germline CDR1 and CDR2 sequences are PRHDT and FYEKMQ (reference sequence).

The chain has TRBV5-1 and TRBJ2-4, with TRBD2 matching over 13 bases. Germline lookup yields CDR1 SGHRS and CDR2 YFSETQ. V lost 0 bases to trimming and J lost 3 bases; unmatched junction nucleotides: 3. This CDR3 has 17 amino acids. The CDR3 bases are TGCGCCAGCAGCTTGGGGACTAGCGGGAGCCTCAAAAACATTCAGTACTTC. Amino acids: CASSLGTSGSLKNIQYF.

This chain connects TRBV28 to TRBJ2-6; D is unresolved. The germline V and J ends were trimmed by 5 bases and 7 bases, with 21 bases remaining between them. CDR1 and CDR2 (germline): MDHEN, SYDVKM. The CDR3 has 17 residues. The CDR3 DNA is TGTGCCAGCAGTACAGAACTGACACAAAGTCGAGCCAACGTCCTGACTTTC. Protein sequence: CASSTELTQSRANVLTF.

The chain has TRBV11-2 and TRBJ2-3; 10 nucleotides match TRBD2. CDR3 length: 16 amino acids. The V gene end was trimmed by 0 bases and the J gene end by 7 bases; junction bases not matched to a gene: 7. Germline V gene lookup returns CDR1 SGHAT and CDR2 FQNNGV. The CDR3 DNA is TGTGCCAGCAGCTTAGATTCCAGCGGGGGGGCGCATACGCAGTATTTT. This codes for CASSLDSSGGAHTQYF.

With respect to this clone: An end of the junction does not agree with germline; a read error may underlie this. The chain links TRBV27 to TRBJ1-2, with D possibly being TRBD1 (5 bases). Per germline, CDR1 MNHEY and CDR2 SMNVEV (reference sequence). This CDR3 has 13 amino acids. CDR3 DNA sequence: TGTGCCAGCAGTTCGGGACCTAAATATGGCTACACCTTC. Translated, it gives CASSSGPKYGYTF.

The CDR3 loop reads CASSQNPSSGSYEQYF. CDR3 DNA sequence: TGTGCCAGCAGCCAAAACCCCTCTAGCGGCTCCTACGAGCAGTACTTC. This chain links TRBV7-3 with TRBJ2-7, with TRBD2 identical over 7 bases. CDR3 length equals 16 residues. The J segment lost 0 bases and the V segment lost 5 bases, leaving 10 bases of the junction unmatched. Germline CDR1 reads SGHTA; CDR2 reads FQGTGA. The entire variable domain, with the rest obtained from reference TRBV7-3 and TRBJ2-7, is as follows: GAGVSQTPSNKVTEKGKYVELRCDPISGHTALYWYRQSLGQGPEFLIYFQGTGAADDSGLPNDRFFAVRPEGSVSTLKIQRTERGDSAVYLCASSQNPSSGSYEQYFGPGTRLTVT.

This chain uses TRBV6-5 with TRBJ2-7; 7 nucleotides align to TRBD2. The germline V gene has CDR1 MNHEY and CDR2 SVGAGI. The CDR3 extends over 13 amino acids. After removal of 0 bases from V and 6 bases from J, the junction contained 2 bases not matched to a gene. The CDR3 sequence: CASSYSGGGEQYF. The DNA for the CDR3 is TGTGCCAGCAGTTACTCAGGCGGGGGCGAGCAGTACTTC.

About this clone itself: Other DNA variants within this sample encode the same CDR3. V gene TRBV9 combines with J gene TRBJ2-7; 10 bases agree with TRBD1. The germline V gene has CDR1 SGDLS and CDR2 YYNGEE. This CDR3 has 13 residues. The junction had 1 base not matched to a gene; V was cut back by 5 bases and J by 2 bases. The DNA for the CDR3 is TGTGCCAGCAGTGGACAGGGGGCCTACGAGCAGTACTTC. As protein: CASSGQGAYEQYF.

The chain links TRBV27 to TRBJ2-2, with 10 positions matching TRBD1. V was clipped by 4 bases and J by 3 bases; unmatched bases: 8. The CDR3 runs to 17 residues. CDR1 and CDR2 (germline): MNHEY, SMNVEV (reference sequence). The CDR3 loop is CASSYAPGQGYTGELFF. CDR3 nucleotide sequence: TGTGCCAGCAGTTACGCACCGGGACAGGGGTACACCGGGGAGCTGTTTTTT.

The CDR3 here is CASSLGTEQFF. In DNA form, the CDR3 reads TGTGCCAGCAGCCTGGGGACAGAGCAGTTCTTC. This chain connects TRBV7-9 to TRBJ2-1, with D tentatively TRBD1 (6 bases). Trimming pared 5 bases from V and 10 bases from J, leaving 9 bases between. The CDR3 runs to 11 residues. CDR1 is SEHNR and CDR2 is FQNEAQ in the germline V gene (reference sequence).

This chain connects TRBV6-5 to TRBJ2-1; D might be TRBD1 (6 bases). Germline V CDR1 and CDR2: MNHEY, SVGAGI. V was trimmed by 9 bases and J by 2 bases, leaving 14 bases between them. This CDR3 has 14 residues. CDR3 in amino acids: CASGIGQTYNEQFF. Here the CDR3 DNA reads TGTGCCAGTGGCATTGGACAGACCTACAATGAGCAGTTCTTC.

CDR3 loop: CASSEVFENTQYF. CDR3 nucleotides: TGTGCCAGCAGTGAAGTATTTGAGAATACGCAGTATTTT. This chain uses TRBV6-1 with TRBJ2-3; D gene uncertain. V shed 1 base and J shed 7 bases, with 9 bases lying between them. The CDR3 contains 13 residues. Germline V gene lookup returns CDR1 MNHNS and CDR2 SASEGT.

This sequence joins TRBV4-2 and TRBJ2-1; 16 bases map to TRBD2. The CDR3 has 16 residues. V shed 6 bases, J shed 10 bases, and the junction held 9 bases outside the gene matches. Looked up from germline, CDR1 is LGHNA and CDR2 is YNFKEQ. As DNA, the CDR3 is TGTGCCAGCAGTCTAACCGGGACTAGCGGGGGGGCGGAGCAGTTCTTC. It translates to CASSLTGTSGGAEQFF.

The chain uses TRBV30 and TRBJ2-7; D is possibly TRBD2 (5 bases). The CDR3 length is 14 residues. Trimming took 1 base from V and 5 from J, leaving 15 bases between them. CDR1 and CDR2 (germline): GTSNPN, SVGIG (reference sequence). CDR3 loop: CAWSAGSLIDEQYF. The CDR3 bases are TGTGCCTGGAGTGCGGGGTCCTTAATCGACGAGCAGTACTTC.

The chain couples TRBV9 to TRBJ2-3, with D unclear. Germline assignment: CDR1 SGDLS and CDR2 YYNGEE. The CDR3 consists of 12 residues. Trimming pared 2 bases from V and 4 bases from J, leaving 5 bases between. CDR3 amino acids: CASSVPSDTQYF. CDR3 nucleotides: TGTGCCAGCAGCGTCCCCTCAGATACGCAGTATTTT.

J is TRBJ1-2 and V is TRBV5-1, with D perhaps TRBD1 (6 bases). Germline values: CDR1 SGHRS, CDR2 YFSETQ. V lost 4 bases and J lost 1, with 17 bases in between. CDR3 length equals 16 residues. DNA for the CDR3: TGCGCCAGCAGCCGGGTCACCGGGACAAATAACTATGGCTACACCTTC. Translated: CASSRVTGTNNYGYTF.

This clone was seen more than once but under ten times. The chain combines TRBV27 with TRBJ2-5, with D possibly TRBD1 on 6 matching bases. Per germline, CDR1 MNHEY and CDR2 SMNVEV (reference sequence). The ends were cut back, 2 bases at V and 4 bases at J, with 14 bases in the middle. The CDR3 spans 15 residues. CDR3 amino acids: CASSLVPDRVETQYF. The CDR3 DNA sequence: TGTGCCAGCAGTTTAGTCCCGGACAGAGTAGAGACCCAGTACTTC.

The chain links TRBV21-1 to TRBJ1-4; TRBD1 is the table's D call and was not checked against the DNA. TRBV21-1 is labeled a pseudogene. CDR3 length: 15 residues. CDR3 loop: CASSTPGEADEKLFF. The CDR3, as DNA: TGTGCCAGCAGCACGCCAGGGGAAGCGGATGAAAAACTGTTTTTT.